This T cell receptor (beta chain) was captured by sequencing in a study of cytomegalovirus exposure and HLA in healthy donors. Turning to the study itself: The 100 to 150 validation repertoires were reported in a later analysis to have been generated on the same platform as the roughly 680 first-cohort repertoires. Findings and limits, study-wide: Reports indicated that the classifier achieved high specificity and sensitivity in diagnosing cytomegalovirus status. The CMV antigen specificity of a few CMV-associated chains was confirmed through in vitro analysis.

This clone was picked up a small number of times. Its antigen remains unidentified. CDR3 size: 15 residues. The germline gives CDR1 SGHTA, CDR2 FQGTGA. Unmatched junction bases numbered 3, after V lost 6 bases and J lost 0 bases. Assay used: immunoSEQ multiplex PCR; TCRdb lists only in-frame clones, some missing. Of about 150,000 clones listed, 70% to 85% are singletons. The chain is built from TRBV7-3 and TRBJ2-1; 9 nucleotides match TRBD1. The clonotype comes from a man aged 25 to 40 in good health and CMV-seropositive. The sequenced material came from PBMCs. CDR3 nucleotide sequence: TGTGCCAGCAGTTCGGACAGGGGCTCCTACAATGAGCAGTTCTTC. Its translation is CASSSDRGSYNEQFF.